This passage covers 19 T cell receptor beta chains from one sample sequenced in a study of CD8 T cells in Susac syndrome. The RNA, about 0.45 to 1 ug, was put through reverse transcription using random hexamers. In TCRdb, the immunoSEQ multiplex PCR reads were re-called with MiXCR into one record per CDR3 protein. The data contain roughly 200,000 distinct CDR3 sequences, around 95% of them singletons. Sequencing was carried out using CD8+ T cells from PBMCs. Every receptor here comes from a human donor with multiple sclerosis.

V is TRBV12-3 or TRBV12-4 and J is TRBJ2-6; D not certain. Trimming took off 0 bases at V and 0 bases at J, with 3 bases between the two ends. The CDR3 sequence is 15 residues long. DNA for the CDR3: TGTGCCAGCAGTTTAGCGTCCTCTGGGGCCAACGTCCTGACTTTC. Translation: CASSLASSGANVLTF.

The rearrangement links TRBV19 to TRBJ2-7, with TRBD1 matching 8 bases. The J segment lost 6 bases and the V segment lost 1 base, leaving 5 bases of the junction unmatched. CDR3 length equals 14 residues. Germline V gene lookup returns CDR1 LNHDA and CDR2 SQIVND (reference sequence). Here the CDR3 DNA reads TGTGCCAGTAGTATAGGCAGGGGGCATTTCGAGCAGTACTTC. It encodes CASSIGRGHFEQYF.

CDR3 nucleotides: TGTGCCAGCAGTCAAATGCCGGGACAGGTCCCCTACGAGCAGTACTTC. Its translation is CASSQMPGQVPYEQYF. The chain employs TRBV12-3 or TRBV12-4 and TRBJ2-7, with 8 bases matching TRBD1. V was pared by 5 bases and J by 2 bases, with 11 bases of the junction left unmatched. The CDR3 spans 16 residues.

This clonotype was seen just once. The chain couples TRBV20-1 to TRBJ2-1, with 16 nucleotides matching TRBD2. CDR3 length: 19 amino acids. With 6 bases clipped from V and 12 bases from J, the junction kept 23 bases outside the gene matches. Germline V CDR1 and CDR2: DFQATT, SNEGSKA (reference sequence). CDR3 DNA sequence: TGCAGTGCGGGCCGTGGGACTAGCGGGGGGGCACGATTAATTGGAGGGCAGTTCTTC. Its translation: CSAGRGTSGGARLIGGQFF.

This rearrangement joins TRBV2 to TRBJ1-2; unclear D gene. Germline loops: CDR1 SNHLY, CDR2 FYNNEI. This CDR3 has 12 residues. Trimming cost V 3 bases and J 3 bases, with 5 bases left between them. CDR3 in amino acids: CASSDGHYGYTF. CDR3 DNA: TGTGCCAGCAGTGATGGGCACTATGGCTACACCTTC.

The DNA for the CDR3 is TGTGCCAGCAGCTTAAAACCGGGGCCTCTCACCTATTACGAGCAGTACTTC. Amino acid sequence: CASSLKPGPLTYYEQYF. The chain joins TRBV3-1 to TRBJ2-7; D assignment may be TRBD1 or TRBD2 (5 bases each). Germline V gene data show CDR1 as LGHDT and CDR2 as YNNKEL (reference sequence). The V end lost 5 bases, the J end lost 4 bases, and 24 bases lay between the germline ends. This CDR3 region has 17 residues.

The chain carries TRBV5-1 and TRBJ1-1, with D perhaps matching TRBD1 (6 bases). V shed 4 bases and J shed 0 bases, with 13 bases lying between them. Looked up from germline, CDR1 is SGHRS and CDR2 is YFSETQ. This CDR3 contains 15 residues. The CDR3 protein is CASSGFDRLNTEAFF. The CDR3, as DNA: TGCGCCAGCAGCGGATTCGACAGGCTGAACACTGAAGCTTTCTTT.

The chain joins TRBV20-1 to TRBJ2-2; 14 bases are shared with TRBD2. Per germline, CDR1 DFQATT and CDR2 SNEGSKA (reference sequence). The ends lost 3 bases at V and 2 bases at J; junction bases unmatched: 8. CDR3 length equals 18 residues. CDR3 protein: CSARTGTSGGHNTGELFF. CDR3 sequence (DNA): TGCAGTGCTAGGACCGGGACTAGCGGGGGCCATAACACCGGGGAGCTGTTTTTT.

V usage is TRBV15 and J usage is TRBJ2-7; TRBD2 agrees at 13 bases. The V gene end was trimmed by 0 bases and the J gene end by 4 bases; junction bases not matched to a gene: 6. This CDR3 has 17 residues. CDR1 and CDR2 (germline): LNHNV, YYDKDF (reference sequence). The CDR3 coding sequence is TGTGCCACCAGCAGAGAGGGACTAGCGGGACCCATTTACGAGCAGTACTTC. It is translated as CATSREGLAGPIYEQYF.

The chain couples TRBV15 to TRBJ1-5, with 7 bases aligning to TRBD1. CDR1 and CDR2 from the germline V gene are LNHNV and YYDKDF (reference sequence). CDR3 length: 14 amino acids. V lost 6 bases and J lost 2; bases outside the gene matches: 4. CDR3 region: CATSPDRGNQPQHF. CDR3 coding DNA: TGTGCCACCAGTCCCGACAGGGGCAATCAGCCCCAGCATTTT.

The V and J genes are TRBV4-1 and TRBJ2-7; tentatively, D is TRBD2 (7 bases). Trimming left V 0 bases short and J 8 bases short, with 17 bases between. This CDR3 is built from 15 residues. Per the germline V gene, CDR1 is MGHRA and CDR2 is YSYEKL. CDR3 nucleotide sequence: TGCGCCAGCAGCCAAGAAGGGAGGGGGACTTACAAGCAGTACTTC. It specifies CASSQEGRGTYKQYF.

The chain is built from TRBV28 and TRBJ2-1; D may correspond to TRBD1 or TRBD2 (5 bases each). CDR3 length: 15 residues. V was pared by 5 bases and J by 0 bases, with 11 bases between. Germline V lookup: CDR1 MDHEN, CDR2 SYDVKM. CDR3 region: CASSRDASSYNEQFF. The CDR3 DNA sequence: TGTGCCAGCAGTCGGGACGCGAGCTCCTACAATGAGCAGTTCTTC.

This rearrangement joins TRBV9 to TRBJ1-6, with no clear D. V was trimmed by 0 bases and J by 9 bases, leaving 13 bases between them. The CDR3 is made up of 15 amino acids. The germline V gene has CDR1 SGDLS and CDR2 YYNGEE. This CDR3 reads CASSVGSGPSSPLHF. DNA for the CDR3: TGTGCCAGCAGCGTAGGTAGTGGACCGAGTTCACCCCTCCACTTT.

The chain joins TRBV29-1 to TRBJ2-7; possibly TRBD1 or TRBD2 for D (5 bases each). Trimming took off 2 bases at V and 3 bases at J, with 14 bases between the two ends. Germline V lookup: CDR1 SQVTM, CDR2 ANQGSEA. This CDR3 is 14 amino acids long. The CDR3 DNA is TGCAGCGTTGAATTCCGGGACCGAGACTACGAGCAGTACTTC. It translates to CSVEFRDRDYEQYF.

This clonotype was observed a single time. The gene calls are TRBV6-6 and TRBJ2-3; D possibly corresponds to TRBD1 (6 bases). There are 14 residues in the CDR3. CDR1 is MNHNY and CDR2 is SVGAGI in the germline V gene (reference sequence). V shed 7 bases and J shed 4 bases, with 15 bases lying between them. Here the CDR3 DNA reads TGTGCCAGCACCCGTTTGGCAGGGGCAGATACGCAGTATTTT. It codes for CASTRLAGADTQYF.

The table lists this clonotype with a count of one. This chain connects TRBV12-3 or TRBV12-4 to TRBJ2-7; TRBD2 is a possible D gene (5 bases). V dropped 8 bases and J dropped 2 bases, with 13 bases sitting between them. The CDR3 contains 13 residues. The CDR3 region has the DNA TGTGCCAGCGGTCGGGGAACCACCTACGAGCAGTACTTC. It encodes CASGRGTTYEQYF.

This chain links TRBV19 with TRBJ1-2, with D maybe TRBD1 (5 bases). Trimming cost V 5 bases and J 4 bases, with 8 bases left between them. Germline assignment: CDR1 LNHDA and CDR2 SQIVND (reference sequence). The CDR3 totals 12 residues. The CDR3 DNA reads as TGTGCCAGTAGTGACAGTATCTATGGCTACACCTTC. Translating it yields CASSDSIYGYTF.

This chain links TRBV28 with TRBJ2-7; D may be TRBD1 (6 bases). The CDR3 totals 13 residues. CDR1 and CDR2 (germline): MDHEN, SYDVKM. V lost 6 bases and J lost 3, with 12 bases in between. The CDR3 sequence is CASSSGDDYEQYF. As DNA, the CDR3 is TGTGCCAGCAGCTCAGGGGACGACTACGAGCAGTACTTC.

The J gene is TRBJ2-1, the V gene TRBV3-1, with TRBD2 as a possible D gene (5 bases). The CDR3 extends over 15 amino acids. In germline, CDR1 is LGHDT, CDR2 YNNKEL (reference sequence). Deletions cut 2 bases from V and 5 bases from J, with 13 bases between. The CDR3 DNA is TGTGCCAGCAGCCAATATAGACTAACCAACAATGAGCAGTTCTTC. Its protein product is CASSQYRLTNNEQFF.